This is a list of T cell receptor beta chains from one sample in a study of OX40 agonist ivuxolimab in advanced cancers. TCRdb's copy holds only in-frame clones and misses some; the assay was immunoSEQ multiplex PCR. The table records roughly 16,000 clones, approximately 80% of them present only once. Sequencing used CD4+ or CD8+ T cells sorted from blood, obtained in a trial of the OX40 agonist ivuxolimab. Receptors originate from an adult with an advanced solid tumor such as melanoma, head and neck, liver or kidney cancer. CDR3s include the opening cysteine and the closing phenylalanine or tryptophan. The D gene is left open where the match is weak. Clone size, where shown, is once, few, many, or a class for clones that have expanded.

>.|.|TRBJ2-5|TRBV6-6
CASSYSTAETQYF
TGTGCCAGCAGTTACAGTACGGCCGAGACCCAGTACTTC
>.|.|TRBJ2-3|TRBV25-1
CASSELGGRSTDTQYF
TGTGCCAGCAGTGAATTGGGTGGACGGAGCACAGATACGCAGTATTTT
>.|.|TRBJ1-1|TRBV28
CASTAENTEAFF
TGTGCCAGCACGGCAGAGAACACTGAAGCTTTCTTT
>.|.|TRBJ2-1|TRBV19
CASSMAVYNEQFF
TGTGCCAGTAGTATGGCGGTATACAATGAGCAGTTCTTC
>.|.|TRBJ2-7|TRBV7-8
CASSSGPGHRGYEQYF
TGTGCCAGCAGCTCCGGACCGGGACATAGAGGCTACGAGCAGTACTTC
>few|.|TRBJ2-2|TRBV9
CASSVAGGFTGELFF
TGTGCCAGCAGCGTAGCTGGGGGGTTCACCGGGGAGCTGTTTTTT
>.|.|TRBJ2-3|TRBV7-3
CASSLSGGTDTQYF
TGTGCCAGCAGCTTAAGTGGGGGCACAGATACGCAGTATTTT
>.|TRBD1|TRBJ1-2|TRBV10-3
CAITGQVNYGYTF
TGTGCCATCACCGGACAGGTTAACTATGGCTACACCTTC
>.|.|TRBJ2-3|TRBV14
CASSQVSGMITDTQYF
TGTGCCAGCAGCCAAGTCTCAGGGATGATCACAGATACGCAGTATTTT
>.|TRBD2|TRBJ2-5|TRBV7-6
CASSWEPTSGGPQETQYF
TGTGCCAGCAGCTGGGAGCCGACTAGCGGGGGCCCTCAAGAGACCCAGTACTTC
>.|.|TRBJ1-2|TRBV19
CASSIRISVTKDGYTF
TGTGCCAGTAGTATTCGGATCAGTGTAACAAAAGATGGCTACACCTTC